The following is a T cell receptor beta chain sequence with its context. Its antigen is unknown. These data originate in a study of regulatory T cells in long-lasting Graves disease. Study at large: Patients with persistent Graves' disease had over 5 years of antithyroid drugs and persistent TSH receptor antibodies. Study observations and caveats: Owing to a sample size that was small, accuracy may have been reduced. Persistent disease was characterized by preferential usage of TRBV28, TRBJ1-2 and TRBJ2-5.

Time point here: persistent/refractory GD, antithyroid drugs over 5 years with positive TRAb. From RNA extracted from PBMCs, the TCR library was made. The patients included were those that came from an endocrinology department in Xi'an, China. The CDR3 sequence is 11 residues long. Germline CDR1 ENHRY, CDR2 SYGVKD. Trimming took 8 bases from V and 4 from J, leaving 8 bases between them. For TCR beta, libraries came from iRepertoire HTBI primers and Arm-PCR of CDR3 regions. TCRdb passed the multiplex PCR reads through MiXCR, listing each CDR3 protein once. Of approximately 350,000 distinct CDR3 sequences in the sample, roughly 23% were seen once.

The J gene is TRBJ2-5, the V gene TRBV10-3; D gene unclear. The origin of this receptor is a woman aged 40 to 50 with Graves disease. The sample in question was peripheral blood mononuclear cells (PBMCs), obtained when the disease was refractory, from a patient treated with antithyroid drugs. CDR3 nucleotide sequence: TGTGCCATCGGGAACTTAGAGACCCAGTACTTC. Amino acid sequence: CAIGNLETQYF.